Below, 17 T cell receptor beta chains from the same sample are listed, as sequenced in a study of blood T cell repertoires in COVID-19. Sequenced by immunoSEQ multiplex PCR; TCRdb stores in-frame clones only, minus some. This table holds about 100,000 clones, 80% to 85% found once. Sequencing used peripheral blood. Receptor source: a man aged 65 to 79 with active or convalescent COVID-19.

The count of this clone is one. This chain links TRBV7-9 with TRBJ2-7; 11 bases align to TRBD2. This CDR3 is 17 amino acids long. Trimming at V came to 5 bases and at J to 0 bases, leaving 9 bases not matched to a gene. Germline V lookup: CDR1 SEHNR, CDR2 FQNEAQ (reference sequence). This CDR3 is CASSRTSGGYSSYEQYF. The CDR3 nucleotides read TGTGCCAGCAGCCGAACTAGCGGGGGCTACAGCTCCTACGAGCAGTACTTC.

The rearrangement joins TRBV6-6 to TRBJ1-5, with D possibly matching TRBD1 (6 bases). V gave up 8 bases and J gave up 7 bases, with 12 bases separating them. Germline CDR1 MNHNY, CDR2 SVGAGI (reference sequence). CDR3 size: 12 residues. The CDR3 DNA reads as TGTGCCAGCGTTGCAGGGGACCAGCCCCAGCATTTT. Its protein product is CASVAGDQPQHF.

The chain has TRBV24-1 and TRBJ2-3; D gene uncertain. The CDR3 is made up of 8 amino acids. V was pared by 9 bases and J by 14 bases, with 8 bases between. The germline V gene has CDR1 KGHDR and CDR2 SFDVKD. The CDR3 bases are TGTGCCACCTACATTCGGTATTTT. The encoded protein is CATYIRYF.

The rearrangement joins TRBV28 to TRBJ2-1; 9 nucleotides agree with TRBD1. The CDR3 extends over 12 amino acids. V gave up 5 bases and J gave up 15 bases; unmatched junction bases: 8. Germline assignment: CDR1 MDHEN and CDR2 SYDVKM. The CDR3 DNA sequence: TGTGCCAGCAGTCGGGGACAGGGCGAATGGTTCTTC. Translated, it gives CASSRGQGEWFF.

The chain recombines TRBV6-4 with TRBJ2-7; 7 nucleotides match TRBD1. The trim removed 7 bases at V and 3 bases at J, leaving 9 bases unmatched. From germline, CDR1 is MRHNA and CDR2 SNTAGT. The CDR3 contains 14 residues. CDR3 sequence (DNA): TGTGCCAGCACCTGCACCTGGACAGGCTACGAGCAGTACTTC. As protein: CASTCTWTGYEQYF.

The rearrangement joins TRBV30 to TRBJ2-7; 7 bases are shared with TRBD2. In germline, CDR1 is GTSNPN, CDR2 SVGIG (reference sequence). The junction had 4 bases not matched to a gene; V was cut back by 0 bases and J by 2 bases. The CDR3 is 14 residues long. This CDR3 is CAWSVRAGAYEQYF. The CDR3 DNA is TGTGCCTGGAGTGTACGGGCGGGAGCCTACGAGCAGTACTTC.

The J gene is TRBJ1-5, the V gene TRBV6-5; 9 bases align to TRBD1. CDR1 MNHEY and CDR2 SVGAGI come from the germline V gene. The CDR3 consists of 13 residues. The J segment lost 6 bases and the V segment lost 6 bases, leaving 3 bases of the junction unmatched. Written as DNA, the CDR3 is TGTGCCAGCAGGGGACAGGGACGTCAGCCCCAGCATTTT. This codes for CASRGQGRQPQHF.

The CDR3 DNA reads as TGTGCCAGCAGTGAAGTGGGGGGGCTTGCCTACAATGAGCAGTTCTTC. Its protein product is CASSEVGGLAYNEQFF. This chain connects TRBV2 to TRBJ2-1, with D tentatively TRBD2 (7 bases). The CDR3 is 16 amino acids. Per the germline V gene, CDR1 is SNHLY and CDR2 is FYNNEI. Trimming shortened V by 1 base and J by 2 bases, and 12 bases separated the two germline ends.

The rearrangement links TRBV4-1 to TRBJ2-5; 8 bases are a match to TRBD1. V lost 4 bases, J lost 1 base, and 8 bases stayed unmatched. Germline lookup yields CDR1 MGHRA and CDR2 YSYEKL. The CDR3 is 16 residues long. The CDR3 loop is CASSPGQGSSQETQYF. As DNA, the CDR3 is TGCGCCAGCAGCCCAGGACAGGGAAGTAGCCAAGAGACCCAGTACTTC.

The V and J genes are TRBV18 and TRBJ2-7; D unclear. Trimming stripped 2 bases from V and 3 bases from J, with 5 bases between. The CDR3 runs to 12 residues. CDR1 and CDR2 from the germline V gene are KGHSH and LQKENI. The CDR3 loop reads CASSPTGYEQYF. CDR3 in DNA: TGTGCCAGCTCACCAACGGGCTACGAGCAGTACTTC.

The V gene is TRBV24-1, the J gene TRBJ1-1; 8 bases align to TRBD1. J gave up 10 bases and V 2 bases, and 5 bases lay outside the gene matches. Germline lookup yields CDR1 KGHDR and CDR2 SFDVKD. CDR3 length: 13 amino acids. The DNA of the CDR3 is TGTGCCACCAGTGATTGGAGGACAGGGCTAGCTTTCTTT. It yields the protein CATSDWRTGLAFF.

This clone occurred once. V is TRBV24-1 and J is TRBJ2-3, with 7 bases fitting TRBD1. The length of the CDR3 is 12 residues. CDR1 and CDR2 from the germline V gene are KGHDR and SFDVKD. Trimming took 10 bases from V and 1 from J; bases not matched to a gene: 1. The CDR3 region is CATGGGTDTQYF. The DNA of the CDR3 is TGTGCCACAGGGGGCGGCACAGATACGCAGTATTTT.

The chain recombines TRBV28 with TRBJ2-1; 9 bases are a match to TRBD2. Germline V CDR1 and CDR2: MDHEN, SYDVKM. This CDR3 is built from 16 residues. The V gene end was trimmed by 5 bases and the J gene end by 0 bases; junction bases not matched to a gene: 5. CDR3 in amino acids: CASSRSGGSSYNEQFF. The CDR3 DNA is TGTGCCAGCAGTCGAAGCGGGGGGAGCTCCTACAATGAGCAGTTCTTC.

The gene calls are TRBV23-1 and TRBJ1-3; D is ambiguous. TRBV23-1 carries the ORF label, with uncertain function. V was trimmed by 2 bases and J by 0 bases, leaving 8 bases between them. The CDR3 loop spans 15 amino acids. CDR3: CASSQVTFSGNTIYF. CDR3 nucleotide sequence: TGCGCCAGCAGTCAAGTGACATTCTCTGGAAACACCATATATTTT.

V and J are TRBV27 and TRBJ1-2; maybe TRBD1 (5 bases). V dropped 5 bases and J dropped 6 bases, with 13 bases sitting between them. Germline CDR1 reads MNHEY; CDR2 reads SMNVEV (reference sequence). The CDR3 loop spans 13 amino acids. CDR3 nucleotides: TGTGCCAGCAGTCTGGGAGGGGATAATGGCTACACCTTC. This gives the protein CASSLGGDNGYTF.

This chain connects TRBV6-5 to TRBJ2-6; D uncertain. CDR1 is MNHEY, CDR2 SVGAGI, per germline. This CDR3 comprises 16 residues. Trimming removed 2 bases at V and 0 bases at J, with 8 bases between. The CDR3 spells CASSYEHYSGANVLTF. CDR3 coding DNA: TGTGCCAGCAGTTACGAACACTACTCTGGGGCCAACGTCCTGACTTTC.

CDR3 sequence reads: CAVSPTVSTDTQYF. In nucleotides, the CDR3 is TGCGCCGTATCTCCCACAGTCAGCACAGATACGCAGTATTTT. The chain is built from TRBV10-1 and TRBJ2-3; D unresolved. The CDR3 covers 14 residues. The germline V and J ends were trimmed by 11 bases and 0 bases, with 15 bases remaining between them. In germline, CDR1 is WNHNN, CDR2 SYGVQD (reference sequence).